These T cell receptor beta chains were read from a single sample in a study of T-cell reconstitution after alpha-beta-depleted transplantation in children. TCRdb reprocessed the PCR reads with MiXCR, giving one entry per CDR3 protein. The data hold 600,000 to 700,000 distinct CDR3 sequences, with 16% observed a single time. The sequences come from PBMCs from the stem cell graft donor, collected from the stem cell graft. The receptors derive from a human donor who donated a stem cell graft to a child with acute myeloid leukemia. Both conserved end residues are part of each CDR3. Fields, in order: V gene, J gene, CDR3 protein.

TRBV20-1,TRBJ1-2,CSARREPGHRDGYTF
TRBV4-2,TRBJ1-3,CASSQKLPGGGGNTIYF
TRBV20-1,TRBJ1-4,CSARDPRGRANEKLFF
TRBV5-6,TRBJ2-2,CASSPSVALAGSTGELFF
TRBV7-2,TRBJ1-5,CASSLLGGDQPQHF
TRBV5-6,TRBJ2-5,CASRLTGEETQYF
TRBV25-1,TRBJ2-5,CASSVDRVVETQYF
TRBV20-1,TRBJ1-6,CSAAGPKGSPLHF
TRBV5-1,TRBJ1-5,CASSDGSGQQPQHF
TRBV4-1,TRBJ1-1,CASSQTELNTEAFF
TRBV29-1,TRBJ1-5,CSVEWGDGPQHF
TRBV5-5,TRBJ1-1,CASILLGGNTEAFF
TRBV20-1,TRBJ1-3,CSATDRASGNTIYF
TRBV12-3/TRBV12-4,TRBJ2-2,CASSRTGPGELFF
TRBV15,TRBJ2-7,CATSRDTTRFYEQYF
TRBV12-3/TRBV12-4,TRBJ2-2,CASSLGTANTGELFF
TRBV7-2,TRBJ1-5,CASSFNLDSQPQHF
TRBV9,TRBJ2-2,CASSVGEGTGELFF
TRBV9,TRBJ2-2,CASSAGQGSNTGELFF
TRBV5-1,TRBJ1-2,CASSLEGMGYGYTF
TRBV7-2,TRBJ1-5,CASSLVAQPQHF
TRBV24-1,TRBJ2-1,CATSDLAGRSYNEQFF
TRBV6-5,TRBJ1-5,CASTQDTGRSNQPQHF
TRBV28,TRBJ2-3,CASSSPWTSGRTDTQYF
TRBV28,TRBJ1-2,CASRLQGAQNYGYTF
TRBV7-2,TRBJ1-1,CASTGSLNTEAFF
TRBV4-2,TRBJ2-1,CASSSVGVGSYNEQFF
TRBV12-3/TRBV12-4,TRBJ1-6,CASSLRQFNSPLHF
TRBV6-5,TRBJ2-4,CASSSAGPAKNIQYF